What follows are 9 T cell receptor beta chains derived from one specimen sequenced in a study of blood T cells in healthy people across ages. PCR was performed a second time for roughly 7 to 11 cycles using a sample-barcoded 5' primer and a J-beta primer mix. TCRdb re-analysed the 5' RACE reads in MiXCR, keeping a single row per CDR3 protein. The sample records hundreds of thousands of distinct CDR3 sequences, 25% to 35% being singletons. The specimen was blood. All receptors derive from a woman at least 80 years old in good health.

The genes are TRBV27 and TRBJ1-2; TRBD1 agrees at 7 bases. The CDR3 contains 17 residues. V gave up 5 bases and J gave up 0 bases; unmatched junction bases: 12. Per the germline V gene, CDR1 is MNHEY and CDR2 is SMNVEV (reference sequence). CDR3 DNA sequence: TGTGCCAGCAGTCCGGGACAGCTAGGGAACGCTAACTATGGCTACACCTTC. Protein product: CASSPGQLGNANYGYTF.

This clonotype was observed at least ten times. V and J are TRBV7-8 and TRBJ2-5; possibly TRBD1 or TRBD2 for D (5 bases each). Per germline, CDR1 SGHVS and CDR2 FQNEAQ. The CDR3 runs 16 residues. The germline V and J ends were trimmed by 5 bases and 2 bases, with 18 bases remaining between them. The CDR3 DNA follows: TGTGCCAGCAGCGGGACCCGCGTGCTCTCTCAAGAGACCCAGTACTTC. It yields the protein CASSGTRVLSQETQYF.

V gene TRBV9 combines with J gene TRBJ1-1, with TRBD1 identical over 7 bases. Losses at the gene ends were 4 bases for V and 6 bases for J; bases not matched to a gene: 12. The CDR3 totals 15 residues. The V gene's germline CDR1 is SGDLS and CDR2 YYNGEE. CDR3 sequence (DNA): TGTGCCAGCAGCCTTCTACAGGGGAAAAGAGCTGAAGCTTTCTTT. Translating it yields CASSLLQGKRAEAFF. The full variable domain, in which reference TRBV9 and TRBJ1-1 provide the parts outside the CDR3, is DSGVTQTPKHLITATGQRVTLRCSPRSGDLSVYWYQQSLDQGLQFLIQYYNGEERAKGNILERFSAQQFPDLHSELNLSSLELGDSALYFCASSLLQGKRAEAFFGQGTRLTVV.

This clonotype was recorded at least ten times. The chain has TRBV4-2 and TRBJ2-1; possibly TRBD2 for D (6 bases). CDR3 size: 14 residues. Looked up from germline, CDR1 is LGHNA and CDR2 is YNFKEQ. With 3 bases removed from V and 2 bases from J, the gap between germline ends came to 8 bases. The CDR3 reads CASSQRLAYNEQFF. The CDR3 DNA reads TGTGCCAGCAGCCAGCGACTAGCCTACAATGAGCAGTTCTTC.

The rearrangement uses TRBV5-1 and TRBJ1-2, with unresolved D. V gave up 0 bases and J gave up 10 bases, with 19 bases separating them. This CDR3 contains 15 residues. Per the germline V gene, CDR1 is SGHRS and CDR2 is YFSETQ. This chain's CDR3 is CASSLDNVGLRDYTF. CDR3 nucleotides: TGCGCCAGCAGCTTGGACAACGTGGGTCTTCGGGACTACACCTTC.

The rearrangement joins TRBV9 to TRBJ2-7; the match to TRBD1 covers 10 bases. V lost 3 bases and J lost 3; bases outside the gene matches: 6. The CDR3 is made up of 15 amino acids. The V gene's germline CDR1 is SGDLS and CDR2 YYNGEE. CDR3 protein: CASSDGDRGVYEQYF. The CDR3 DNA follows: TGTGCCAGCAGCGACGGGGACAGGGGCGTCTACGAGCAGTACTTC. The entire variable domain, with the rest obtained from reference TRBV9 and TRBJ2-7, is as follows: DSGVTQTPKHLITATGQRVTLRCSPRSGDLSVYWYQQSLDQGLQFLIQYYNGEERAKGNILERFSAQQFPDLHSELNLSSLELGDSALYFCASSDGDRGVYEQYFGPGTRLTVT.

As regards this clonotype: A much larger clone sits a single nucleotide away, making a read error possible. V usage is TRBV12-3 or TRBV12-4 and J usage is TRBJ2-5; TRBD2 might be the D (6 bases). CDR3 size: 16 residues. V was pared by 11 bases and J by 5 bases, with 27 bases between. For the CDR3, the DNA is TGTGCCGGCACCTCCTCGGGCCAGGTGGCGGGGGAGACCCAGTACTTC. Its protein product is CAGTSSGQVAGETQYF.

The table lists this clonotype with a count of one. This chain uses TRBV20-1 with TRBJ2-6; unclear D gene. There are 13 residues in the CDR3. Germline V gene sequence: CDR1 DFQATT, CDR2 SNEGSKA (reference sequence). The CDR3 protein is CSVRGSGANVLTF. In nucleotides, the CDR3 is TGCAGCGTTCGAGGCTCTGGGGCCAACGTCCTGACTTTC.

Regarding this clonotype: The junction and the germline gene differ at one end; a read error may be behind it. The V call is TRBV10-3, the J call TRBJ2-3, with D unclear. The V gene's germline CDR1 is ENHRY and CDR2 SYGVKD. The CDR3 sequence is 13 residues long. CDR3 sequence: CTISASEKDAQYF. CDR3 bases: TGTACCATCAGTGCGTCGGAGAAAGATGCGCAGTATTTT.